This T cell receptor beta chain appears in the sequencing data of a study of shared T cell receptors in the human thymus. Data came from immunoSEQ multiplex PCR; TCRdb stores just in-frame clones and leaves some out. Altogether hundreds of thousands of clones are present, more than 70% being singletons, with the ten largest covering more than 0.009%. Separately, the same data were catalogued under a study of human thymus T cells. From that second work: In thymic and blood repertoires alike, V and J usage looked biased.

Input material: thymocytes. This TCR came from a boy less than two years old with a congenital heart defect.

The CDR3 DNA is TGTGCCAGCAGCTTGGGGGCCCCAACGAACACTGAAGCTTTCTTT. This gives the protein CASSLGAPTNTEAFF. The chain is built from TRBV5-6 and TRBJ1-1; D gene unclear. CDR3 length equals 15 residues. Germline CDR1 and CDR2: SGHDT and YYEEEE. Between the trimmed V and J ends, which lost 0 bases and 1 base, there was a span of 10 bases.